This T cell receptor beta chain was profiled in a study of blood T cell repertoires in COVID-19. Study-level information: Some COVID-19 samples were acute and others convalescent; all came from the United States, Italy and Spain.

How the authors handled the data: The assay estimated nucleated cells by amplifying reference gene primers. Clones were read by immunoSEQ multiplex PCR, and TCRdb kept only the in-frame ones, dropping some. V, J and clone size are those of that table, while D and trimming were read from the DNA. The sample has 200,000 to 300,000 clones, more than 85% seen once. With V trimmed by 5 bases and J by 3 bases, 19 bases remained unmatched. Germline lookup yields CDR1 SGHVS and CDR2 FNYEAQ. The CDR3 contains 20 residues. Participants came from about 24 US areas, aged about 18 to 100 years. Recovery meant two consecutive negative NP/OP PCR tests, professional clearance, or resolved symptoms.

The specimen was PBMCs or T cells enriched from blood (not recorded which). This receptor was identified in a woman aged 30 to 39 who had recovered from COVID-19. The J gene is TRBJ1-4, the V gene TRBV7-6, with TRBD1 matching 9 bases. CDR3 sequence: CASSHRKTQGALNSNEKLFF. CDR3 DNA sequence: TGTGCCAGCAGCCACAGAAAGACACAGGGGGCGTTAAACTCTAATGAAAAACTGTTTTTT.